This T cell receptor beta chain was sequenced for a study of T cell repertoires in cytomegalovirus infection. TCRdb itself ran the reads through MiXCR, one entry per CDR3 protein. The sample gives 200,000 to 300,000 distinct CDR3 sequences, roughly 12% of which show up once; approximately 1.6% is in the top ten. In its sample, this clonotype was seen many times. Germline V gene sequence: CDR1 MGHDK, CDR2 SYGVNS. Between the trimmed V and J ends, which lost 1 base and 5 bases, there was a span of 11 bases. The CDR3 extends over 14 amino acids. The chain has TRBV25-1 and TRBJ2-5; D is tentatively TRBD1 or TRBD2 (5 bases each). Sequencing was carried out using PBMCs. The clonotype originates from a human donor in good health (CMV status not recorded). Some clones in this sample may be carry-over from other donors' samples. The CDR3 DNA follows: TGTGCCAGCAGTGAATTTGGGGGTGGGGAGACCCAGTACTTC. It yields the protein CASSEFGGGETQYF.